Listed below are T cell receptor beta chains from one sample, sequenced in a study of cytomegalovirus exposure and HLA in healthy donors. The data were produced by immunoSEQ multiplex PCR, yet TCRdb's version contains in-frame clones alone and is incomplete. The sample records approximately 160,000 clones, 77% being singletons. The sequencing input was PBMCs. The receptor set was obtained from a woman in her twenties or thirties in good health and CMV-seropositive. Each CDR3 is given with its conserved first and last residue. The D gene is left open where the match is weak. Part of the rows lack a size; the others show once, few, many or a class for expanded clones.

clone_size: NA
d_call: TRBD2
v_call: TRBV5-4
j_call: TRBJ2-7
cdr3_aa: CASSLTGGHEQYF
cdr3_nt: TGTGCCAGCAGCTTGACGGGGGGGCACGAGCAGTACTTC

clone_size: NA
d_call: NA
v_call: TRBV14
j_call: TRBJ1-2
cdr3_aa: CASSYHLSGDGYTF
cdr3_nt: TGTGCCAGCAGCTACCACCTATCAGGGGATGGCTACACCTTC

clone_size: once
d_call: TRBD1
v_call: TRBV5-1
j_call: TRBJ1-2
cdr3_aa: CASSLEQGADYGYTF
cdr3_nt: TGCGCCAGCAGCTTGGAACAGGGGGCGGACTATGGCTACACCTTC

clone_size: NA
d_call: TRBD2
v_call: TRBV5-4
j_call: TRBJ2-3
cdr3_aa: CASSLGLAAQNTQYF
cdr3_nt: TGTGCCAGCAGCTTGGGACTAGCAGCACAGAATACGCAGTATTTT

clone_size: NA
d_call: TRBD1
v_call: TRBV30
j_call: TRBJ1-4
cdr3_aa: CALGLTGKGEKLFF
cdr3_nt: TGTGCCCTGGGACTGACAGGGAAAGGAGAAAAACTGTTTTTT

clone_size: NA
d_call: TRBD2
v_call: TRBV5-1
j_call: TRBJ2-5
cdr3_aa: CASSLLAGETQYF
cdr3_nt: TGCGCCAGCAGCTTACTAGCGGGAGAGACCCAGTACTTC

clone_size: NA
d_call: TRBD1
v_call: TRBV6-5
j_call: TRBJ1-2
cdr3_aa: CASSYDWAGGAHGYTF
cdr3_nt: TGTGCCAGCAGTTACGATTGGGCAGGGGGCGCGCATGGCTACACCTTC

clone_size: NA
d_call: TRBD2
v_call: TRBV5-4
j_call: TRBJ2-7
cdr3_aa: CASSPGLAEAYEQYF
cdr3_nt: TGTGCCAGCAGCCCGGGACTAGCGGAAGCCTACGAGCAGTACTTC

clone_size: NA
d_call: TRBD1
v_call: TRBV7-2
j_call: TRBJ2-3
cdr3_aa: CASSQGTGATDTQYF
cdr3_nt: TGTGCCAGCAGCCAAGGGACAGGGGCCACAGATACGCAGTATTTT

clone_size: NA
d_call: TRBD1
v_call: TRBV6-5
j_call: TRBJ1-4
cdr3_aa: CASSYSAGGNEKLFF
cdr3_nt: TGTGCCAGCAGTTACTCGGCAGGGGGAAATGAAAAACTGTTTTTT

clone_size: NA
d_call: NA
v_call: TRBV5-1
j_call: TRBJ1-1
cdr3_aa: CASSPRVGAGAFF
cdr3_nt: TGCGCCAGCAGTCCTCGCGTAGGGGCCGGGGCTTTCTTT

clone_size: NA
d_call: TRBD1
v_call: TRBV10-3
j_call: TRBJ1-3
cdr3_aa: CAIGKGMGDSASSGAGNTIYF
cdr3_nt: TGTGCCATCGGAAAAGGGATGGGGGACAGTGCTTCCTCCGGGGCTGGAAACACCATATATTTT

clone_size: NA
d_call: NA
v_call: TRBV19
j_call: TRBJ1-2
cdr3_aa: CASNMRGSNYGYTF
cdr3_nt: TGTGCCAGTAATATGCGAGGGTCTAACTATGGCTACACCTTC

clone_size: NA
d_call: TRBD1
v_call: TRBV7-2
j_call: TRBJ1-1
cdr3_aa: CASSPRDRGFGTEAFF
cdr3_nt: TGTGCCAGCAGCCCCCGGGACAGGGGGTTCGGGACTGAAGCTTTCTTT

clone_size: NA
d_call: NA
v_call: TRBV10-1
j_call: TRBJ2-7
cdr3_aa: CASIRGQQGPLAYEQYF
cdr3_nt: TGCGCCAGCATTCGGGGCCAACAGGGCCCCCTTGCCTACGAGCAGTACTTC

clone_size: NA
d_call: NA
v_call: TRBV21-1
j_call: TRBJ2-5
cdr3_aa: CASITVQGGEETQYF
cdr3_nt: TGTGCCAGCATAACGGTACAGGGAGGGGAAGAGACCCAGTACTTC

clone_size: NA
d_call: TRBD1
v_call: TRBV28
j_call: TRBJ1-1
cdr3_aa: CASSSTGGVAEAFF
cdr3_nt: TGTGCCAGCAGTTCTACAGGGGGCGTCGCTGAAGCTTTCTTT

clone_size: NA
d_call: NA
v_call: TRBV6-5
j_call: TRBJ2-1
cdr3_aa: CASSYGGSYNEQFF
cdr3_nt: TGTGCCAGCAGTTACGGGGGGTCCTACAATGAGCAGTTCTTC

clone_size: once
d_call: NA
v_call: TRBV29-1
j_call: TRBJ1-1
cdr3_aa: CSVWQSTEAFF
cdr3_nt: TGCAGCGTGTGGCAATCAACTGAAGCTTTCTTT

clone_size: NA
d_call: NA
v_call: TRBV28
j_call: TRBJ2-7
cdr3_aa: CASPPPGLNSGEQYF
cdr3_nt: TGTGCCAGCCCACCCCCGGGTCTCAACTCGGGGGAGCAGTACTTC

clone_size: NA
d_call: TRBD2
v_call: TRBV4-2
j_call: TRBJ2-7
cdr3_aa: CASSQDVPRSGNSYEQYF
cdr3_nt: TGTGCCAGCAGCCAAGATGTACCGCGTAGCGGGAACTCCTACGAGCAGTACTTC

clone_size: NA
d_call: TRBD2
v_call: TRBV7-7
j_call: TRBJ2-3
cdr3_aa: CASSLELAGDGGTDTQYF
cdr3_nt: TGTGCCAGCAGCCTGGAACTAGCGGGAGATGGGGGCACAGATACGCAGTATTTT

clone_size: NA
d_call: TRBD1
v_call: TRBV13
j_call: TRBJ1-1
cdr3_aa: CASSQDRGTEAFF
cdr3_nt: TGTGCCAGCAGCCAGGACAGGGGTACTGAAGCTTTCTTT

clone_size: NA
d_call: NA
v_call: TRBV5-4
j_call: TRBJ2-2
cdr3_aa: CASSSKGGMNTGELFF
cdr3_nt: TGTGCCAGCAGCTCAAAGGGGGGGATGAACACCGGGGAGCTGTTTTTT

clone_size: NA
d_call: NA
v_call: TRBV7-9
j_call: TRBJ1-1
cdr3_aa: CASSLAQGISEAFF
cdr3_nt: TGTGCCAGCAGCTTAGCCCAGGGGATTTCTGAAGCTTTCTTT

clone_size: NA
d_call: TRBD1
v_call: TRBV28
j_call: TRBJ1-5
cdr3_aa: CASTLGRGLQPQHF
cdr3_nt: TGTGCCAGCACCTTGGGCAGGGGGCTTCAGCCCCAGCATTTT

clone_size: NA
d_call: NA
v_call: TRBV7-2
j_call: TRBJ1-4
cdr3_aa: CASSIRTAATNEKLFF
cdr3_nt: TGTGCCAGCAGCATCAGGACAGCCGCAACTAATGAAAAACTGTTTTTT

clone_size: once
d_call: TRBD1
v_call: TRBV7-2
j_call: TRBJ2-1
cdr3_aa: CASSITGGAAYNEQFF
cdr3_nt: TGTGCCAGCAGCATCACAGGGGGCGCAGCCTACAATGAGCAGTTCTTC

clone_size: NA
d_call: NA
v_call: TRBV29-1
j_call: TRBJ2-7
cdr3_aa: CSAKAAGDGEQYF
cdr3_nt: TGCAGCGCTAAGGCCGCGGGTGACGGGGAGCAGTACTTC

clone_size: few
d_call: NA
v_call: TRBV11-3
j_call: TRBJ2-1
cdr3_aa: CASSPPLALRGNEQFF
cdr3_nt: TGTGCCAGCAGCCCCCCTCTAGCGCTTCGGGGGAATGAGCAGTTCTTC

clone_size: NA
d_call: TRBD2
v_call: TRBV29-1
j_call: TRBJ2-1
cdr3_aa: CSVDVLAEYNEQFF
cdr3_nt: TGCAGCGTTGATGTACTAGCGGAGTACAATGAGCAGTTCTTC

clone_size: NA
d_call: NA
v_call: TRBV11-2
j_call: TRBJ2-7
cdr3_aa: CASSFGLSSYEQYF
cdr3_nt: TGTGCCAGCAGCTTCGGTTTATCCTCCTACGAGCAGTACTTC

clone_size: NA
d_call: NA
v_call: TRBV7-8
j_call: TRBJ2-7
cdr3_aa: CASILGLANVYEQYF
cdr3_nt: TGTGCCAGCATCTTAGGGCTAGCGAACGTCTACGAGCAGTACTTC

clone_size: NA
d_call: TRBD1
v_call: TRBV6-1
j_call: TRBJ1-3
cdr3_aa: CASSEETGAGNTIYF
cdr3_nt: TGTGCCAGCAGTGAAGAAACAGGGGCTGGAAACACCATATATTTT

clone_size: NA
d_call: TRBD2
v_call: TRBV6-5
j_call: TRBJ2-5
cdr3_aa: CASSYTGLAEQETQYF
cdr3_nt: TGTGCCAGCAGTTACACGGGACTAGCGGAACAAGAGACCCAGTACTTC

clone_size: NA
d_call: NA
v_call: TRBV29-1
j_call: TRBJ1-2
cdr3_aa: CSVVGDGYTF
cdr3_nt: TGCAGCGTTGTCGGGGATGGCTACACCTTC

clone_size: NA
d_call: TRBD1
v_call: TRBV5-5
j_call: TRBJ2-7
cdr3_aa: CASSVQGAQSGRGWEQYF
cdr3_nt: TGTGCCAGCAGCGTCCAGGGGGCGCAAAGCGGAAGAGGGTGGGAGCAGTACTTC

clone_size: few
d_call: TRBD1
v_call: TRBV13
j_call: TRBJ2-2
cdr3_aa: CASRQTGANTGELFF
cdr3_nt: TGTGCCAGCAGGCAGACAGGGGCGAACACCGGGGAGCTGTTTTTT

clone_size: NA
d_call: TRBD1
v_call: TRBV19
j_call: TRBJ1-1
cdr3_aa: CASSTRQGDTEAFF
cdr3_nt: TGTGCCAGTAGTACCAGACAGGGAGACACTGAAGCTTTCTTT

clone_size: NA
d_call: TRBD1
v_call: TRBV7-2
j_call: TRBJ2-1
cdr3_aa: CASSFRDRDLNEQFF
cdr3_nt: TGTGCCAGCAGCTTTAGGGACAGGGACTTAAATGAGCAGTTCTTC

clone_size: NA
d_call: NA
v_call: TRBV28
j_call: TRBJ2-2
cdr3_aa: CASSLRGVDTGELFF
cdr3_nt: TGTGCCAGCAGTCTCAGGGGCGTAGACACCGGGGAGCTGTTTTTT

clone_size: NA
d_call: NA
v_call: TRBV9
j_call: TRBJ2-7
cdr3_aa: CASSPTGMPSLYEQYF
cdr3_nt: TGTGCCAGCAGTCCTACAGGGATGCCTTCTCTCTACGAGCAGTACTTC

clone_size: NA
d_call: NA
v_call: TRBV6-1
j_call: TRBJ1-5
cdr3_aa: CASSAVFTGNQPQHF
cdr3_nt: TGTGCCAGCAGTGCGGTCTTCACAGGGAATCAGCCCCAGCATTTT

clone_size: NA
d_call: NA
v_call: TRBV6-1
j_call: TRBJ1-1
cdr3_aa: CASSDSRDTEAFF
cdr3_nt: TGTGCCAGCAGTGATAGTCGGGACACTGAAGCTTTCTTT

clone_size: NA
d_call: NA
v_call: TRBV28
j_call: TRBJ1-1
cdr3_aa: CASSLGGRGNTEAFF
cdr3_nt: TGTGCCAGCAGTTTAGGGGGCCGCGGGAACACTGAAGCTTTCTTT

clone_size: NA
d_call: TRBD1
v_call: TRBV5-1
j_call: TRBJ2-2
cdr3_aa: CASSLWDSDTGELFF
cdr3_nt: TGCGCCAGCAGCCTTTGGGACAGTGACACCGGGGAGCTGTTTTTT

clone_size: NA
d_call: TRBD1
v_call: TRBV5-5
j_call: TRBJ1-2
cdr3_aa: CASSLSVRDRVNYGYTF
cdr3_nt: TGTGCCAGCAGCTTGTCAGTGCGAGACAGGGTGAACTATGGCTACACCTTC

clone_size: NA
d_call: NA
v_call: TRBV5-6
j_call: TRBJ1-1
cdr3_aa: CASSSGWNTEAFF
cdr3_nt: TGTGCCAGCAGCTCCGGTTGGAACACTGAAGCTTTCTTT

clone_size: NA
d_call: TRBD2
v_call: TRBV9
j_call: TRBJ2-3
cdr3_aa: CASSPWSAGTTDTQYF
cdr3_nt: TGTGCCAGCAGCCCTTGGTCAGCGGGGACCACAGATACGCAGTATTTT

clone_size: NA
d_call: NA
v_call: TRBV29-1
j_call: TRBJ2-5
cdr3_aa: CSVAPTRAQYF
cdr3_nt: TGCAGCGTTGCCCCTACGAGGGCCCAGTACTTC

clone_size: NA
d_call: TRBD2
v_call: TRBV7-2
j_call: TRBJ2-7
cdr3_aa: CASSLFPGGSEQYF
cdr3_nt: TGTGCCAGCAGCTTATTTCCAGGCGGGAGCGAGCAGTACTTC

clone_size: few
d_call: TRBD2
v_call: TRBV6-6
j_call: TRBJ2-7
cdr3_aa: CASSYRTSARGEQYF
cdr3_nt: TGTGCCAGCAGTTACAGAACTAGCGCGAGGGGTGAGCAGTACTTC

clone_size: NA
d_call: TRBD1
v_call: TRBV9
j_call: TRBJ1-2
cdr3_aa: CASSAGTGSNYGYTF
cdr3_nt: TGTGCCAGCAGCGCCGGGACAGGGTCTAACTATGGCTACACCTTC

clone_size: once
d_call: TRBD2
v_call: TRBV6-6
j_call: TRBJ2-7
cdr3_aa: CASSYSGSVYEQYF
cdr3_nt: TGTGCCAGCAGTTACAGCGGGAGTGTCTACGAGCAGTACTTC

clone_size: NA
d_call: TRBD2
v_call: TRBV18
j_call: TRBJ2-2
cdr3_aa: CASSPAGGQNTGELFF
cdr3_nt: TGTGCCAGCTCCCCAGCGGGAGGTCAGAACACCGGGGAGCTGTTTTTT

clone_size: once
d_call: NA
v_call: TRBV7-6
j_call: TRBJ2-1
cdr3_aa: CASSPPGSGLSYNEQFF
cdr3_nt: TGTGCCAGCAGCCCTCCGGGCAGCGGGTTATCCTACAATGAGCAGTTCTTC

clone_size: NA
d_call: TRBD1
v_call: TRBV10-3
j_call: TRBJ1-1
cdr3_aa: CAISELAGQGTEAFF
cdr3_nt: TGTGCCATCAGTGAGTTGGCGGGACAGGGAACTGAAGCTTTCTTT

clone_size: few
d_call: NA
v_call: TRBV5-6
j_call: TRBJ2-7
cdr3_aa: CASSDSRNPYEQYF
cdr3_nt: TGTGCCAGCAGTGACAGCCGCAACCCCTACGAGCAGTACTTC

clone_size: NA
d_call: NA
v_call: TRBV2
j_call: TRBJ2-7
cdr3_aa: CASSEDPPVYEQYF
cdr3_nt: TGTGCCAGCAGTGAAGACCCCCCGGTCTACGAGCAGTACTTC

clone_size: NA
d_call: NA
v_call: TRBV4-1
j_call: TRBJ2-4
cdr3_aa: CASSQDLRGGWGIQYF
cdr3_nt: TGCGCCAGCAGCCAAGATCTTAGGGGCGGATGGGGCATTCAGTACTTC